This record looks at one TCR beta chain sequence and its context. Its antigen is as yet unknown. At one end, the junction sequence differs from germline, possibly due to a read error. The data belong to a study of cytomegalovirus exposure and HLA in healthy donors. In nominal health when sampled, donors likely had unrecorded immune exposures nonetheless. The PCR ran on 60 Vbeta and 13 Jbeta primers. The table came from immunoSEQ multiplex PCR; TCRdb's copy has only in-frame clones and leaves some out. The data show tens of thousands of clones, around 76% seen once. Study findings and constraints: No immune exposure information besides CMV serostatus was available. Excluded were some V segments that proved indistinguishable, including TRBV6-2 and TRBV6-3.

Germline values: CDR1 WSHSY, CDR2 SAAADI. This CDR3 has 18 residues. The sequencing input was PBMCs. This receptor was taken from a woman aged 45-60 years in good health and CMV-seropositive. The V and J genes are TRBV10-2 and TRBJ1-2, with a weak D call TRBD1 (5 bases). CDR3: CASTKGWQGGMSDDRIRF. CDR3 bases: TGCGCCAGCACCAAAGGGTGGCAGGGTGGCATGAGTGACGATAGAATCCGCTTC.